This T cell receptor (beta chain) stems from a study of shared clonotypes between healthy human individuals (dated by TCRdb to about 2020). As for the study more broadly: The cohort included three men and a couple of women between 18 and 49 years of age. For each donor, three plates each were used for CD4 naive and CD4 memory, two plates were used for CD8 naive, and one plate was used for CD8 memory. To estimate repertoire size and how much clonotype sharing occurs between individuals, the study deeply sequenced the blood TCR repertoires of several healthy adults. Libraries were prepared and TCR repertoires were sequenced by different laboratories using diverse techniques, in order to increase sequencing depth and limit assay-specific biases. Each donor's leukapheresis produced roughly between roughly 0.85 and 10 billion PBMCs.

TCR CDR3 regions were amplified from genomic DNA by multiplex PCR using the deep immunoSEQ assay. Extracted genomic DNA from each cell subset was distributed evenly across all wells of several immunoSEQ 96-well plates, and each plate was treated as a replicate. For sorted subsets, each replicate PCR was loaded with roughly 190 ng genomic DNA, equivalent to 25,000 to 35,000 T cell genomes. Purified libraries were quantified with a Qubit 3.0 fluorometer, sized on a Bioanalyzer 2100, and re-quantified with the KAPA Library Quantification kit. Every immunoSEQ 96-well plate was sequenced on a dedicated single-read 150-cycle Illumina NextSeq 550 flow cell. The study's own analysis went as follows. Because the immunoSEQ output included only junctional sequences and no quality scores, the filtering could not be the same as the filtering used for full-length reads. To assign V/J genes and CDR3, sequences were annotated using PyIR, a Python wrapper for IgBLAST v1.9, with IMGT germline references. Reads with weak V/J assignments (E-value above 1e-6), missing CDR3, stop codons, out-of-frame junctions, or ambiguous translated residues were removed. A V3J clonotype was defined by an identical inferred V gene, J gene, and CDR3 amino acid sequence. The percentage overlap between two repertoires was calculated by dividing the number of shared unique clonotypes by the size of the smaller repertoire. Richness of each repertoire was evaluated using RTK rarefaction, the Chao1 estimator, and Recon v2.1 estimates of unobserved clonotypes. OLGA was used to compute generation probabilities for all TCRbeta clonotypes that the gDNA method yielded from a handful of donors. Held by TCRdb, this immuneACCESS table contains in-frame sequences only and omits some clones. Under half of the omission traces to an unresolved V gene where checked; the cause of the rest is unknown. The DNA gave D and trimming, while V, J and clone size come from that table. Counted in this sample were roughly 1,500,000 clones; approximately 98.5% of them appeared once. 0.3% to 0.45% of the sample lies in the top ten.

The donors were healthy, HIV-negative adults who had no recently reported acute infections or vaccinations. Every donor was a Caucasian adult residing in Nashville, Tennessee, USA. CD4+ T cells were enriched through magnetic negative selection, after which naive cells were positively selected on CD45RA and the remaining negative fraction served as the memory subset. Blood was obtained by leukapheresis, after which PBMCs were separated by Ficoll-Histopaque density gradient centrifugation and cryopreserved in liquid nitrogen vapor phase. Purity and quantity of every magnetically sorted T cell population were checked by analytical flow cytometry. Genomic DNA was isolated from each sorted fraction and quantified by UV absorbance on a Nanodrop 2000c. What the work shows at the level of the full study, not this receptor alone: Even with the large sequencing depth, rarefaction of the sorted-subset datasets indicated that sequencing was incomplete. Only blood was sampled, and tissue TCR repertoires likely differ from those in blood. The genetic and exposure-history diversity represented was limited by the small number of donors. Naive subsets generally had larger estimated clonotype richness than memory subsets did. Based on pairwise subsampling, the degree of clonotype sharing among donors was expected to be affected by sequencing depth. Compared with non-shared clonotypes, clonotypes shared by all four sorted-subset donors had higher generation probabilities. Sharing across four donors was observed for roughly 5% of naive CD4, about 3.2% of naive CD8, roughly 2.4% of memory CD4, and around 0.44% of memory CD8 clonotypes.

Regarding this clone: This clone's antigen is unknown. Base qualities are not provided; no much larger clone lies one nucleotide away.

Sequenced sample: naive CD4+ T cells sorted from blood. The cell subset or site label, read with the paper, signifies: CD45RA+ positively selected. The clonotype comes from a man younger than 45 in good health.

The CDR3 is CASSESSSQETQYF. The nucleotide sequence reads as follows: TGCGCCAGCAGTGAGTCGTCTTCACAAGAGACCCAGTACTTC. The chain was built from TRBV10-1 and TRBJ2-5; the D gene cannot be resolved reliably. Trimming costs V 0 bases and J 2 bases, and their ends lie 7 bases apart. From its cysteine to its phenylalanine, the CDR3 spans 14 amino acids. Only the CDR3 region is kept as DNA, spanning 42 bases read in frame from base 1. Based on the germline V gene (reference sequence), the CDR1 and CDR2 sequences are WNHNN and SYGVQD.